Sequencing of this T cell receptor (beta chain) was carried out in a study of neoadjuvant anti-PD-1 for oral cavity cancer. The repertoire was sequenced with immunoSEQ multiplex PCR; TCRdb's copy has only in-frame clones and lacks some. The data contain approximately 35,000 clones, around 87% of them singletons. V was cut by 3 bases and J by 4 bases, with 10 bases left in between. CDR1 GTSNPN and CDR2 SVGIG come from the germline V gene (reference sequence). The CDR3 loop spans 13 amino acids. The sequenced sample was PBMCs, obtained before nivolumab (anti-PD-1) treatment. This rearrangement joins TRBV30 to TRBJ1-5, with D perhaps TRBD1 (6 bases). The sequence came from a person between 40 and 79 years old with oral cavity squamous cell carcinoma. The CDR3 loop is CAWSLGANQPQHF. The CDR3, as DNA: TGTGCCTGGAGCCTGGGGGCGAATCAGCCCCAGCATTTT.